This T cell receptor (beta chain) was found in a study of shared clonotypes between healthy human individuals (dated by TCRdb to about 2020). Regarding the research as a whole: A few men and a couple of women, aged 18 to 49 years, made up the cohort. For each donor, CD4 naive and CD4 memory were each given three plates, CD8 naive was given two plates, and CD8 memory was given one plate. The study deeply sequenced blood TCR repertoires of five healthy adults to estimate repertoire size and the extent of clonotype sharing between individuals. Different laboratories and diverse techniques were used to prepare libraries and sequence TCR repertoires, to increase sequencing depth and limit assay-specific biases. Each donor's leukapheresis produced roughly between roughly 0.85 and 10 billion PBMCs.

Broader findings and caveats from the paper: Higher generation probabilities were observed for clonotypes shared by all four sorted-subset donors than for non-shared clonotypes. When a few donors were compared, the shared fraction of clonotypes was 5% to 6.5% for naive CD4, about 4% for naive CD8, roughly 2.3% for memory CD4, and 0.35% to 0.4% for memory CD8. Based on pairwise subsampling, the degree of clonotype sharing among donors was expected to be affected by sequencing depth. Because the study included a small number of donors, the genetic and exposure-history diversity represented was limited. Even with the large sequencing depth, rarefaction of the sorted-subset datasets indicated that sequencing was incomplete. Only blood was sampled, and tissue TCR repertoires likely differ from those in blood. Naive subsets generally had larger estimated clonotype richness than memory subsets did.

With respect to this clone: No cognate antigen has been identified for it. No per-base quality is available; no much larger clone lies one base away.

Using the deep immunoSEQ assay, multiplex PCR amplified TCR CDR3 regions from genomic DNA. Extracted genomic DNA from each cell subset was distributed evenly across all wells of several immunoSEQ 96-well plates, and each plate was treated as a replicate. For sorted subsets, each replicate PCR was loaded with about 0.2 ug genomic DNA, equivalent to approximately 27,000 T cell genomes. Purified libraries were quantified with a Qubit 3.0 fluorometer, sized on a Bioanalyzer 2100, and re-quantified with the KAPA Library Quantification kit. Each immunoSEQ 96-well plate was sequenced on its own single-read 150-cycle Illumina NextSeq 550 flow cell. The paper's processing steps were these. The immunoSEQ output contained only junctional sequences without quality scores, so filtering could not match that applied to full-length reads. Sequences were annotated with PyIR, a Python wrapper for IgBLAST v1.9, using IMGT germline references to assign V/J genes and CDR3. Reads were filtered out if the reads had weak V/J assignments (E-value above 1e-6), no CDR3, stop codons, out-of-frame junctions, or ambiguous translated residues. V3J clonotypes were defined as sequences sharing the same inferred V gene, J gene, and CDR3 amino acid sequence. Percentage overlap between repertoires was computed as shared unique clonotypes divided by the size of the smaller repertoire. Three approaches were used to assess repertoire richness: RTK rarefaction, the Chao1 estimator, and Recon v2.1 estimates of unobserved clonotypes. Generation probabilities for all TCRbeta clonotypes obtained by the gDNA method from a few donors were computed using OLGA. TCRdb took over this immuneACCESS table, retaining in-frame rearrangements with V and J assigned. Such tables are incomplete; in checked studies, under half of the missing clones stem from an unresolved V gene, and the remainder is unexplained. Clone size and the V and J calls come from that table; the DNA yielded D and trimming. In this sample the table shows 1.5 million to 2.5 million clones, about 95% of which occur a single time. Together, the top ten hold 1.2% of the sample.

CD8 naive samples were CD45RO-negative cells positively selected for CCR7, giving a CD45RA+CCR7+ population that excluded TemRA cells. Healthy HIV-negative adults with no recently reported acute infections or vaccinations were included as donors. All donors were Caucasian adults living in Nashville, Tennessee, USA. Blood was collected by leukapheresis, and PBMCs were isolated by Ficoll-Histopaque density gradient centrifugation and then cryopreserved in liquid nitrogen vapor phase. Analytical flow cytometry was used to check the purity and quantity of each magnetically sorted T cell population. Each sorted fraction had its genomic DNA isolated and then quantified by UV absorbance on a Nanodrop 2000c. In the germline V gene, CDR1 corresponds to SQVTM and CDR2 to ANQGSEA. The CDR3, from cysteine to phenylalanine, totals 16 residues. The kept DNA is CDR3 alone, 48 bases in frame from the first base. V is clipped by 1 base and J by 1 base, and the sequence between their germline boundaries is 16 bases long.

This TCR was sampled from a man aged 18 to 35 in good health. Input material: naive CD8+ T cells sorted from blood. What this sample's cell subset or site label stands for: CD45RA+CCR7+. The chain links TRBV29-1 with TRBJ1-2, with an unclear D gene assignment. The CDR3 region: CSVEGQPKGNNYGYTF. The bases are TGCAGCGTTGAAGGGCAGCCGAAAGGCAATAACTATGGCTACACCTTC. With the portions outside the CDR3 filled from the reference TRBV29-1 and TRBJ1-2 genes, the complete variable region becomes SAVISQKPSRDICQRGTSLTIQCQVDSQVTMMFWYRQQPGQSLTLIATANQGSEATYESGFVIDKFPISRPNLTFSTLTVSNMSPEDSSIYLCSVEGQPKGNNYGYTFGSGTRLTVV.